This TCR beta chain was recorded in a study of cytomegalovirus exposure and HLA in healthy donors. Study outcomes and limitations: Apart from CMV serostatus, no immune exposure information was available. Investigators reported 150 to 200 TCR beta chains as tied to cytomegalovirus.

Comment on this clone: Its specificity is unknown.

The PCR contained 60 Vbeta and 13 Jbeta primers. The assay was immunoSEQ multiplex PCR, and TCRdb's table has in-frame clones only and misses some. The data contain 100,000 to 150,000 clones, roughly 75% of them singletons. Sequencing was performed on PBMCs. The origin of this receptor is a female donor in good health and CMV-seronegative.

The CDR3 sequence: CASSRTEMNTEAFF. The CDR3 nucleotides read TGTGCCAGCTCGCGGACAGAGATGAACACTGAAGCTTTCTTT. J is TRBJ1-1 and V is TRBV18; TRBD1 is a possible D gene (6 bases). The germline V gene encodes CDR1 KGHSH and CDR2 LQKENI. V gave up 6 bases and J gave up 0 bases, with 11 bases separating them. This CDR3 is 14 amino acids long.